These T cell receptor beta chains were read from a single sample in a study of shared clonotypes between healthy human individuals. Here immunoSEQ multiplex PCR was the method, and the copy in TCRdb shows in-frame clones only, minus some. The table records a few hundred thousand clones, about 96% of them present only once. Sequenced: naive CD4+ T cells sorted from blood. The receptors originated from a woman younger than 45 in good health. The CDR3 runs from the conserved cysteine through the conserved F or W. D genes are given only for firm matches. Rows give clone size only sometimes, using once, few, many, or a class for an expanded clone.

TRBV5-4	NA	TRBJ2-1	TRBD2	TGTGCCAGCAGCTCCCAGTTAGCGGGGAGGAACAATGAGCAGTTCTTC	CASSSQLAGRNNEQFF
TRBV2	NA	TRBJ2-2	NA	TGTGCCAGCAGCTGGGCGGGCGCCGGGGAGCTGTTTTTT	CASSWAGAGELFF
TRBV11-2	NA	TRBJ2-1	TRBD2	TGTGCCAGCAGGATAGCGGGAGGGACCGTAGTGGAGCAGTTCTTC	CASRIAGGTVVEQFF
TRBV6-5	NA	TRBJ2-7	NA	TGTGCCAGCAGGAGGGGTCCCTACGAGCAGTACTTC	CASRRGPYEQYF
TRBV5-1	NA	TRBJ2-6	NA	TGCGCCAGCAGCTTGGAGGGGGTGGCCGGGGCCAACGTCCTGACTTTC	CASSLEGVAGANVLTF
TRBV5-1	NA	TRBJ2-7	TRBD2	TGCGCCAGCAGCAGGGGACTAGCGGGAGGGGCAGGCGAGCAGTACTTC	CASSRGLAGGAGEQYF
TRBV18	NA	TRBJ2-2	NA	TGTGCCAGCTCACCTTCACAGGGGAACACCGGGGAGCTGTTTTTT	CASSPSQGNTGELFF
TRBV7-9	NA	TRBJ1-1	NA	TGTGCCAGCACCCAATTGGAAACCATGAACACTGAAGCTTTCTTT	CASTQLETMNTEAFF
TRBV4-1	NA	TRBJ2-1	NA	TGCGCCAGCAGCGACTCTGCTAGCGCGAGCTCCTACAATGAGCAGTTCTTC	CASSDSASASSYNEQFF
TRBV18	NA	TRBJ2-7	TRBD1	TGTGCCAGCTCACCGGCCCGGACAGGTGACTACGAGCAGTACTTC	CASSPARTGDYEQYF
TRBV6-1	NA	TRBJ2-7	TRBD2	TGTGCCAGCAGTGAACACCCGGGCACTAGCGGGAGAGCCTACGAGCAGTACTTC	CASSEHPGTSGRAYEQYF
TRBV7-2	NA	TRBJ2-7	NA	TGTGCCAGCAGCTTAGTTCGACAGAGCGACGAGCAGTACTTC	CASSLVRQSDEQYF
TRBV11-2	NA	TRBJ2-3	NA	TGTGCCAGCAGCCAACCGAGCACAGATACGCAGTATTTT	CASSQPSTDTQYF
TRBV18	NA	TRBJ2-5	TRBD2	TGTGCCAGCTCACCACGGGAGGGGCGGCAAGAGACCCAGTACTTC	CASSPREGRQETQYF
TRBV10-3	NA	TRBJ2-7	NA	TGTGCCATCGGCCGCCCGCCAGCCGACAGCCAAGGGTACGAGCAGTACTTC	CAIGRPPADSQGYEQYF
TRBV7-2	NA	TRBJ1-1	TRBD1	TGTGCCAGCAGACCTCCAGGGGGCGCGGAGGCTTTCTTT	CASRPPGGAEAFF
TRBV5-1	once	TRBJ1-1	NA	TGCGCCAGCAGCTTTTCCAGCATGAACACTGAAGCTTTCTTT	CASSFSSMNTEAFF